This T cell receptor (beta chain) was obtained from a study of shared clonotypes between healthy human individuals. Across the whole study: Sampling drew on donors who were a couple of women and three men aged 18 to 49.

The protocol was immunoSEQ multiplex PCR, while the TCRdb copy is restricted to in-frame clones and leaves out a portion. This sample has roughly 2 million clones, with 90% to 95% found just once. In the CD4+ fraction, cells were divided into CD45RA+ naive and CD45RA-negative memory subsets. Study-wide results and limits: Clonotypes shared by all four donors outscored non-shared clonotypes in generation probability. It was expected that sequencing depth would affect clonotype sharing among donors.

CDR3 length: 16 residues. Germline V gene lookup returns CDR1 MDHEN and CDR2 SYDVKM. V lost 5 bases and J lost 5, with 22 bases in between. To note about this clone: Its target is not known.

The rearrangement joins TRBV28 to TRBJ2-7; D is possibly TRBD1 (6 bases). The sequencing input was naive CD4+ T cells sorted from blood. Noted subset: CD45RA+ positively selected. The TCR originated in a man aged 18 to 29 in good health. The CDR3 spells CASSPIQGQIWDEQYF. CDR3 nucleotides: TGTGCCAGCAGTCCCATACAGGGCCAAATATGGGACGAGCAGTACTTC.